The 26 T cell receptor beta chains in this list originate from one sample, sequenced in a study of cytomegalovirus exposure and HLA in healthy donors. PCR used 60 Vbeta primers and 13 Jbeta primers. Method: immunoSEQ multiplex PCR; TCRdb's copy keeps in-frame clones and lacks some. The profile covers 150,000 to 200,000 clones, with roughly four fifths appearing a single time and 4.9% taken by the ten largest. The specimen was PBMCs. The receptor source for this set is a woman younger than 35 in good health and CMV-seropositive.

This clone was seen more than once but under ten times. This chain uses TRBV27 with TRBJ2-7; TRBD2 might be the D (6 bases). Trimming removed 8 bases at V and 1 base at J, with 12 bases between. This CDR3 is 13 amino acids long. The germline CDR1 and CDR2 sequences are MNHEY and SMNVEV (reference sequence). The DNA of the CDR3 is TGTGCCAGCTGGAGGGGACGGTCCTACGAGCAGTACTTC. It is translated as CASWRGRSYEQYF.

This rearrangement joins TRBV5-6 to TRBJ1-6, with D tentatively TRBD1 (5 bases). In germline, CDR1 is SGHDT, CDR2 YYEEEE. With 0 bases removed from V and 4 bases from J, the gap between germline ends came to 14 bases. CDR3 size: 17 residues. This CDR3 is CASSLEGRTIYNSPLHF. As DNA, the CDR3 is TGTGCCAGCAGCTTGGAAGGGCGGACAATTTATAATTCACCCCTCCACTTT. Supplemented by reference TRBV5-6 and TRBJ1-6, the full variable domain reads DAGVTQSPTHLIKTRGQQVTLRCSPKSGHDTVSWYQQALGQGPQFIFQYYEEEERQRGNFPDRFSGHQFPNYSSELNVNALLLGDSALYLCASSLEGRTIYNSPLHFGNGTRLTVT.

The V gene is TRBV14, the J gene TRBJ1-5, with D hard to call. CDR1 is SGHDN, CDR2 FVKESK, per germline. Trimming removed 0 bases at V and 6 bases at J, with 9 bases between. The CDR3 spans 14 residues. The CDR3 nucleotides read TGTGCCAGCAGCCAAGATGGAGTGGGTCAGCCCCAGCATTTT. It is translated as CASSQDGVGQPQHF. Full variable domain (rest looked up from reference TRBV14 and TRBJ1-5): EAGVTQFPSHSVIEKGQTVTLRCDPISGHDNLYWYRRVMGKEIKFLLHFVKESKQDESGMPNNRFLAERTGGTYSTLKVQPAELEDSGVYFCASSQDGVGQPQHFGDGTRLSIL.

The genes are TRBV30 and TRBJ2-5; 15 bases agree with TRBD2. Looked up from germline, CDR1 is GTSNPN and CDR2 is SVGIG (reference sequence). Unmatched junction bases numbered 0, after V lost 1 base and J lost 3 bases. There are 15 residues in the CDR3. CDR3 region: CAWSGTSGGEETQYF. The CDR3 coding sequence is TGTGCCTGGAGTGGGACTAGCGGGGGGGAAGAGACCCAGTACTTC.

The rearrangement uses TRBV5-1 and TRBJ2-7; 8 bases line up with TRBD2. The J segment lost 4 bases and the V segment lost 5 bases, leaving 5 bases of the junction unmatched. This CDR3 comprises 13 residues. The V gene's germline CDR1 is SGHRS and CDR2 YFSETQ. The CDR3 region is CASRSGGPYEQYF. For the CDR3, the DNA is TGCGCCAGCAGGTCGGGGGGGCCTTACGAGCAGTACTTC.

About this clone: The same CDR3 also results from other DNA sequences found in this sample. J is TRBJ1-1 and V is TRBV6-5, with unresolved D. The CDR3 consists of 13 residues. The germline V gene encodes CDR1 MNHEY and CDR2 SVGAGI. The V gene lost 4 bases and the J gene lost 1 base, with 7 bases spanning the gap. The CDR3 nucleotides read TGTGCCAGCAGTTCTGGCCAGAACACTGAAGCTTTCTTT. Translating it yields CASSSGQNTEAFF.

This rearrangement joins TRBV19 to TRBJ2-6; 8 bases match TRBD1. The germline V gene has CDR1 LNHDA and CDR2 SQIVND (reference sequence). This CDR3 is built from 18 residues. Germline trimming cut 4 bases from V and 1 base from J; bases unmatched to any gene: 9. CDR3 in DNA: TGTGCCAGTAGTACATACAGGGGGTTGGGGTCTGGGGCCAACGTCCTGACTTTC. This translates into CASSTYRGLGSGANVLTF.

This clone was picked up one time. This sequence joins TRBV6-5 and TRBJ2-7; 7 nucleotides line up with TRBD1. This CDR3 is 13 amino acids long. The ends lost 6 bases at V and 3 bases at J; junction bases unmatched: 5. Germline assignment: CDR1 MNHEY and CDR2 SVGAGI. The CDR3 DNA is TGTGCCAGCAGGGAGACAGGGATCTACGAGCAGTACTTC. Protein product: CASRETGIYEQYF.

The chain recombines TRBV29-1 with TRBJ1-2, with 8 bases lining up with TRBD1. With V trimmed by 4 bases and J by 10 bases, 14 bases remained unmatched. The CDR3 runs 14 residues. The V gene's germline CDR1 is SQVTM and CDR2 ANQGSEA. Written as DNA, the CDR3 is TGCAGCGTTGGTGAGGACAGGGTCTTTTACGACTACACCTTC. Translated: CSVGEDRVFYDYTF.

The CDR3 reads CASSSRGGWEQFF. DNA of the CDR3: TGTGCCAGCAGTTCCCGGGGGGGGTGGGAGCAGTTCTTC. This chain joins TRBV6-1 and TRBJ2-1; 8 bases line up with TRBD2. The CDR3 runs 13 residues. V was clipped by 5 bases and J by 10 bases; unmatched bases: 7. CDR1 and CDR2 (germline): MNHNS, SASEGT.

This clone was counted once. The CDR3 is CASSGNRYQETQYF. CDR3 DNA: TGTGCCAGCAGTGGCAACAGGTACCAAGAGACCCAGTACTTC. The gene calls are TRBV6-1 and TRBJ2-5; the D gene is possibly TRBD1 (5 bases). The CDR3 is 14 residues long. Deletions cut 4 bases from V and 0 bases from J, with 9 bases between. Germline V gene lookup returns CDR1 MNHNS and CDR2 SASEGT.

The rearrangement links TRBV7-9 to TRBJ2-1, with 8 bases that match TRBD1. The V gene end was trimmed by 5 bases and the J gene end by 4 bases; junction bases not matched to a gene: 4. Germline CDR1 and CDR2: SEHNR and FQNEAQ (reference sequence). This CDR3 contains 14 residues. CDR3: CASSARDRYNEQFF. CDR3 coding DNA: TGTGCCAGCAGCGCCCGGGACAGGTACAATGAGCAGTTCTTC.

The chain is built from TRBV4-1 and TRBJ1-5; D possibly corresponds to TRBD1 (5 bases). Germline-derived CDR1 and CDR2 are MGHRA and YSYEKL. Trimming stripped 8 bases from V and 0 bases from J, with 20 bases between. The CDR3 sequence is 17 residues long. The CDR3 protein is CASSNSGGGASNQPQHF. CDR3 sequence (DNA): TGCGCCAGCTCAAACTCCGGCGGAGGGGCTAGCAATCAGCCCCAGCATTTT.

V is TRBV7-8 and J is TRBJ2-7, with D perhaps TRBD1 (5 bases). The germline gives CDR1 SGHVS, CDR2 FQNEAQ. V dropped 2 bases and J dropped 3 bases, with 14 bases sitting between them. The CDR3 extends over 15 amino acids. DNA for the CDR3: TGTGCCAGCAGCTTATATGGGGCTGGGGACTACGAGCAGTACTTC. This encodes CASSLYGAGDYEQYF.

The chain employs TRBV5-6 and TRBJ1-5, with TRBD1 identical over 8 bases. This CDR3 has 14 amino acids. V shed 4 bases and J 2 bases; nucleotides not matched to a gene: 2. The germline CDR1 and CDR2 sequences are SGHDT and YYEEEE. The CDR3: CASSLQGGNQPQHF. DNA for the CDR3: TGTGCCAGCAGCCTACAGGGGGGCAATCAGCCCCAGCATTTT.

V and J are TRBV5-1 and TRBJ2-2, with no clear D. Trimming removed 0 bases at V and 4 bases at J, with 13 bases between. The CDR3 is made up of 16 amino acids. CDR1 SGHRS and CDR2 YFSETQ come from the germline V gene. CDR3 nucleotide sequence: TGCGCCAGCAGCTTGGAAGGCTCGCGGTCCACCGGGGAGCTGTTTTTT. This gives the protein CASSLEGSRSTGELFF.

This chain connects TRBV11-2 to TRBJ2-6, with 12 bases lining up with TRBD2. The CDR3 contains 18 residues. With V trimmed by 8 bases and J by 0 bases, 8 bases remained unmatched. Germline CDR1 SGHAT, CDR2 FQNNGV. CDR3 nucleotide sequence: TGTGCCAGCCCCAGACTAGCGGGGGTCTACTCTGGGGCCAACGTCCTGACTTTC. Its protein product is CASPRLAGVYSGANVLTF.

Turning to this clone: One end of the junction is discordant with germline, which a read error may explain. The V gene is TRBV7-9, the J gene TRBJ2-7; 8 positions match TRBD1. This CDR3 is built from 12 residues. Germline values: CDR1 SEHNR, CDR2 FQNEAQ (reference sequence). The CDR3 protein is CASSTGGTERVF. The CDR3 region has the DNA TGTGCCAGCAGCACAGGGGGTACTGAGCGGGTCTTC.

The chain recombines TRBV4-2 with TRBJ2-2; 7 bases map to TRBD2. The CDR3 is 17 amino acids. The germline V gene has CDR1 LGHNA and CDR2 YNFKEQ. Trimming removed 5 bases from V and 3 bases from J; junction bases left unmatched: 12. The CDR3: CASSGIDPSGDTGELFF. DNA of the CDR3: TGTGCCAGCAGCGGTATTGACCCGAGCGGGGACACCGGGGAGCTGTTTTTT.

The chain has TRBV7-2 and TRBJ2-5; D is ambiguous. Germline CDR1 SGHTA, CDR2 FQGNSA. Trimming cost V 5 bases and J 5 bases, with 6 bases left between them. There are 11 residues in the CDR3. The CDR3 region is CASSPTETQYF. CDR3 bases: TGTGCCAGCAGCCCTACCGAGACCCAGTACTTC.

The V and J genes are TRBV4-1 and TRBJ2-1; 13 bases fit TRBD2. Germline lookup yields CDR1 MGHRA and CDR2 YSYEKL. This CDR3 spans 20 amino acids. V gave up 3 bases and J gave up 7 bases; unmatched junction bases: 18. The CDR3 DNA follows: TGCGCCAGCAGCCAGCCACTTATCAGACTAGCGGGGGGTAACGGGAATGAGCAGTTCTTC. This translates into CASSQPLIRLAGGNGNEQFF.

The chain employs TRBV4-1 and TRBJ1-2; possibly TRBD1 for D (6 bases). CDR3 size: 14 residues. V was cut by 2 bases and J by 7 bases, with 14 bases left in between. The germline gives CDR1 MGHRA, CDR2 YSYEKL. CDR3 coding DNA: TGCGCCAGCAGCCAAACAGGGCGAGGCTCTGGCTACACCTTC. This encodes CASSQTGRGSGYTF.

The chain has TRBV21-1 and TRBJ1-5; the D segment call TRBD1 is taken from the table without a DNA check. TRBV21-1 is tagged as a pseudogene. CDR3 size: 16 residues. Here the CDR3 reads CASRNPPDRFNQPQHF. CDR3 nucleotide sequence: TGTGCCAGCAGAAATCCCCCGGACAGATTCAATCAGCCCCAGCATTTT.

The rearrangement links TRBV28 to TRBJ2-5, with 8 positions matching TRBD2. V shed 5 bases, J shed 4 bases, and the junction held 12 bases outside the gene matches. The CDR3 consists of 16 residues. The germline V gene has CDR1 MDHEN and CDR2 SYDVKM. The CDR3 DNA reads as TGTGCCAGCAGTCGCCCCCAGGGGAGCGGGGGAGAGACCCAGTACTTC. As protein: CASSRPQGSGGETQYF.

This chain links TRBV28 with TRBJ2-1; 8 nucleotides agree with TRBD1. Germline-derived CDR1 and CDR2 are MDHEN and SYDVKM. After removal of 1 base from V and 13 bases from J, the junction contained 12 bases not matched to a gene. The CDR3 is made up of 15 amino acids. CDR3 amino acids: CASSLLDRERLGQFF. CDR3 bases: TGTGCCAGCAGTTTATTGGACAGGGAACGACTAGGACAGTTCTTC.

The rearrangement uses TRBV4-2 and TRBJ2-5; 9 bases fit TRBD2. This CDR3 region has 15 residues. Germline lookup yields CDR1 LGHNA and CDR2 YNFKEQ. After removal of 5 bases from V and 2 bases from J, the junction contained 6 bases not matched to a gene. CDR3 nucleotides: TGTGCCAGCAGCACACCGGGACTAGCTCAAGAGACCCAGTACTTC. Translating it yields CASSTPGLAQETQYF.